This T cell receptor beta chain was sequenced during a study of graft-versus-host responses after intestinal transplantation. Clones were sequenced by immunoSEQ multiplex PCR, and TCRdb holds only the in-frame ones, with some missing. The sample includes around 99,000 clones, 90% to 95% of them seen just once. Study outcomes and limitations: Marrow from the recipient contained GvH clones, some of which had appeared first in ileum or blood. Where graft-donor T cell macrochimerism was present, patients had high graft-versus-host to host-versus-graft clonal ratios in allografts.

A remark on this clone: The antigen remains undetermined.

Sequences were derived from unstimulated CD8+ T cells sorted from spleen or lymph node cells, sampled before intestinal transplant. The clonotype comes from a human donor who received an intestinal transplant.

For the CDR3, the DNA is TGCGCCAACAAACATTTAAAACAGGGTTACACTGAAGCTTTCTTT. It translates to CANKHLKQGYTEAFF. The rearrangement links TRBV10-1 to TRBJ1-1, with TRBD1 as a possible D gene (6 bases). Germline loops: CDR1 WNHNN, CDR2 SYGVQD (reference sequence). The CDR3 consists of 15 residues. Trimming took off 10 bases at V and 3 bases at J, with 21 bases between the two ends.